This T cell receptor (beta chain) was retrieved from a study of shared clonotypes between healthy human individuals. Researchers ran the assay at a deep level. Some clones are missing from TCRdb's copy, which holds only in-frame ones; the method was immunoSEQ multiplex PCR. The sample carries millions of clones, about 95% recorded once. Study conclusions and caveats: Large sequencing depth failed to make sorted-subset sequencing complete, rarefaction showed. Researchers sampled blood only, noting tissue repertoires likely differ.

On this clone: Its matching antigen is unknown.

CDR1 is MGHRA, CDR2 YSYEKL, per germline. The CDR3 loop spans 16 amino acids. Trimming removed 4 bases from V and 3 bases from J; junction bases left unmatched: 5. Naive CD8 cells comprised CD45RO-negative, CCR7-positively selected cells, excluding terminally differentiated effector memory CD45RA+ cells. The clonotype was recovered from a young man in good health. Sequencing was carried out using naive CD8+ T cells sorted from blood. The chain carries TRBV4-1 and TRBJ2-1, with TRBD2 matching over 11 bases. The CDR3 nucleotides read TGCGCCAGCAGCCCCTCGACTAGCGGGGTCTACAATGAGCAGTTCTTC. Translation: CASSPSTSGVYNEQFF.